These 32 T cell receptor beta chains were sequenced from one sample in a study of identical twins. TCRdb analysed the 5' RACE reads with MiXCR anew, one entry per CDR3 protein. The table shows approximately 220,000 distinct CDR3 sequences, with 7.5% occurring only once. The same data also contributed to another study, on yellow fever vaccine responses in identical twins.

Input material: CD8+ T cells sorted from blood. All receptors come from a woman younger than 30 in good health.

This clonotype has more than one count but fewer than ten. The chain joins TRBV11-2 to TRBJ2-7; D uncertain. This CDR3 is built from 13 residues. Germline V CDR1 and CDR2: SGHAT, FQNNGV. V dropped 3 bases and J dropped 6 bases, with 12 bases sitting between them. This CDR3 is CASSFRSFVEQYV. The CDR3, as DNA: TGTGCCAGCAGCTTCCGTTCTTTCGTCGAGCAGTACGTC.

The chain employs TRBV15 and TRBJ2-7; TRBD2 agrees at 8 bases. CDR1 is LNHNV, CDR2 YYDKDF, per germline (reference sequence). There are 12 residues in the CDR3. Losses at the gene ends were 6 bases for V and 6 bases for J; bases not matched to a gene: 4. CDR3 in amino acids: CATRGTSGEQYV. The CDR3 nucleotides are TGTGCCACCAGAGGGACTAGTGGCGAGCAGTACGTC.

This clonotype was seen only a few times. The chain recombines TRBV24-1 with TRBJ2-1, with D uncertain. V was pared by 4 bases and J by 0 bases, with 12 bases between. The CDR3 runs to 16 residues. Germline CDR1 and CDR2: KGHDR and SFDVKD. CDR3 region: CATSESHWGSYNEQFF. CDR3 nucleotide sequence: TGTGCCACCAGTGAATCCCACTGGGGCTCCTACAATGAGCAGTTCTTC.

The CDR3 reads CASSSRGTGANLNTEAFF. The CDR3, as DNA: TGTGCCAGCAGCTCTAGGGGGACAGGGGCGAACCTGAACACTGAAGCTTTCTTT. This rearrangement joins TRBV11-1 to TRBJ1-1; 10 bases match TRBD1. V shed 4 bases, J shed 0 bases, and the junction held 11 bases outside the gene matches. Germline CDR1 reads SGHAT; CDR2 reads FQDESV (reference sequence). CDR3 length: 18 amino acids.

The chain links TRBV29-1 to TRBJ2-3; D could derive from TRBD1 or TRBD2 (5 bases each). Trimming took 3 bases from V and 3 from J, leaving 16 bases between them. Germline assignment: CDR1 SQVTM and CDR2 ANQGSEA. This CDR3 spans 15 amino acids. In DNA form, the CDR3 reads TGCAGCGTTGATTTCGGGACCGACCTAACAGATACGCAGTATTTT. The encoded protein is CSVDFGTDLTDTQYF.

In this sample, this clonotype turned up many times. V and J are TRBV4-2 and TRBJ2-1, with a possible D match to TRBD2 (6 bases). Germline V gene data show CDR1 as LGHNA and CDR2 as YNFKEQ. V was pared by 4 bases and J by 1 base, with 11 bases between. This CDR3 has 15 amino acids. CDR3 DNA: TGTGCCAGCAGCCTCATAGCGGCTTCCTACAATGAGCAGTTCTTC. It specifies CASSLIAASYNEQFF.

This clonotype was counted ten times or more. The V call is TRBV12-3 or TRBV12-4, the J call TRBJ1-1, with 8 positions matching TRBD1. V was clipped by 6 bases and J by 1 base; unmatched bases: 7. The CDR3 covers 15 residues. CDR3 sequence (DNA): TGTGCCAGCAGCGGACAGGGCTTCCGGAACACTGAAGCTTTCTTT. It is translated as CASSGQGFRNTEAFF.

V is TRBV24-1 and J is TRBJ2-7; the match to TRBD2 covers 9 bases. V lost 1 base to trimming and J lost 5 bases; unmatched junction nucleotides: 2. Per the germline V gene, CDR1 is KGHDR and CDR2 is SFDVKD. The CDR3 loop spans 14 amino acids. CDR3 DNA sequence: TGTGCCACCAGTGATTTACCTAGCGGGAACGAGCAGTACTTC. Translation: CATSDLPSGNEQYF.

The chain employs TRBV4-2 and TRBJ2-1; 11 nucleotides align to TRBD2. Germline V CDR1 and CDR2: LGHNA, YNFKEQ. The CDR3 covers 15 residues. V shed 4 bases and J 10 bases; nucleotides not matched to a gene: 9. CDR3 sequence: CASSRTSGRVDEQFF. CDR3 DNA: TGTGCCAGCAGCCGTACTAGCGGGAGAGTCGACGAGCAGTTCTTC.

This clonotype has just a few counts. The chain combines TRBV12-3 or TRBV12-4 with TRBJ2-7; D may match TRBD1 or TRBD2 (6 bases each). The CDR3 is made up of 14 amino acids. The V gene lost 2 bases and the J gene lost 2 bases, with 10 bases spanning the gap. The chain's CDR3 is CASSLWGATYEQYF. The CDR3 DNA reads TGTGCCAGCAGTTTATGGGGGGCGACCTACGAGCAGTACTTC.

The chain combines TRBV7-9 with TRBJ1-5; D possibly corresponds to TRBD1 (5 bases). V lost 4 bases to trimming and J lost 4 bases, with 11 bases between them. In germline, CDR1 is SEHNR, CDR2 FQNEAQ (reference sequence). This CDR3 spans 14 amino acids. The CDR3, as DNA: TGTGCCAGCAGCTCAGACAGCTCTAATCAGCCCCAGCATTTT. Translating it yields CASSSDSSNQPQHF.

This clonotype came up a few times. The chain couples TRBV7-9 to TRBJ2-5; 9 bases fit TRBD2. CDR1 and CDR2 from the germline V gene are SEHNR and FQNEAQ (reference sequence). J was trimmed by 4 bases and V by 4 bases; bases with no gene match: 7. This CDR3 is built from 15 residues. The CDR3 coding sequence is TGTGCCAGCAGCTCGATGACTAGCGGATCAGAGACCCAGTACTTC. It is translated as CASSSMTSGSETQYF.

This clonotype was seen only a few times. The chain carries TRBV24-1 and TRBJ2-1; D uncertain. Germline CDR1 reads KGHDR; CDR2 reads SFDVKD. Trimming took off 0 bases at V and 8 bases at J, with 1 base between the two ends. This CDR3 has 11 amino acids. As DNA, the CDR3 is TGTGCCACCAGTGATTTGTATGAGCAGTTCTTC. The encoded protein is CATSDLYEQFF.

This chain connects TRBV24-1 to TRBJ2-1, with D possibly TRBD1 on 6 matching bases. Germline V lookup: CDR1 KGHDR, CDR2 SFDVKD. V shed 3 bases and J shed 5 bases, with 10 bases lying between them. This CDR3 has 14 residues. CDR3 DNA sequence: TGTGCCACCAGTGATAGGACAGTTAACAATGAGCAGTTCTTC. It translates to CATSDRTVNNEQFF.

This clonotype has ten or more counts. This chain connects TRBV14 to TRBJ2-2; D is uncertain. This CDR3 is built from 14 residues. CDR1 is SGHDN and CDR2 is FVKESK in the germline V gene. V was cut by 2 bases and J by 0 bases, with 4 bases left in between. The CDR3 nucleotides are TGTGCCAGCAGCCAATTCGCGAACACCGGGGAGCTGTTTTTT. Translating it yields CASSQFANTGELFF.

This clonotype was observed a few times. This sequence joins TRBV7-8 and TRBJ2-5; 10 bases match TRBD1. In germline, CDR1 is SGHVS, CDR2 FQNEAQ. The CDR3 contains 11 residues. The DNA for the CDR3 is TGTGGTGGACAGGGGGGAAAGACCCAGTACTTC. Translation: CGGQGGKTQYF.

The chain combines TRBV24-1 with TRBJ2-2; 13 bases line up with TRBD2. Germline V gene data show CDR1 as KGHDR and CDR2 as SFDVKD. The CDR3 length is 20 residues. After removal of 9 bases from V and 5 bases from J, the junction contained 20 bases not matched to a gene. The CDR3: CATSDPPGTSGNIWTGELFF. CDR3 DNA: TGTGCCACCTCAGATCCCCCCGGGACTAGCGGGAATATTTGGACCGGGGAGCTGTTTTTT.

The V and J genes are TRBV29-1 and TRBJ2-7; D is uncertain. The CDR3 extends over 13 amino acids. The germline gives CDR1 SQVTM, CDR2 ANQGSEA. V was trimmed by 5 bases and J by 2 bases, leaving 13 bases between them. The CDR3 DNA sequence: TGCAGCGTTTTTGATGGCGACACCTACGAGCAGTACTTC. It yields the protein CSVFDGDTYEQYF.

This rearrangement joins TRBV4-1 to TRBJ2-3; the D gene is possibly TRBD1 (5 bases). The ends were cut back, 1 base at V and 4 bases at J, with 6 bases in the middle. This CDR3 contains 13 residues. The germline V gene has CDR1 MGHRA and CDR2 YSYEKL. The CDR3 loop is CASSQVGPDTQYF. In nucleotides, the CDR3 is TGCGCCAGCAGCCAAGTGGGGCCAGATACGCAGTATTTT.

This rearrangement joins TRBV29-1 to TRBJ2-7, with 7 bases identical to TRBD1. Germline CDR1 and CDR2: SQVTM and ANQGSEA. This CDR3 comprises 14 residues. The V segment lost 3 bases and the J segment 2 bases; nucleotides outside the gene matches: 7. Written as DNA, the CDR3 is TGCAGCGTTGAGACAGGGAAGTTCGCCTACGAGCAGTACTTC. This codes for CSVETGKFAYEQYF.

This clonotype was seen repeatedly, ten times or more. The chain recombines TRBV6-1 with TRBJ2-7, with D hard to call. The CDR3 is 14 residues long. V lost 6 bases, J lost 6 bases, and 18 bases lay in between. CDR1 and CDR2 (germline): MNHNS, SASEGT. CDR3 loop: CASRPSSPRSEQYV. The DNA for the CDR3 is TGTGCCAGCAGACCCTCTAGTCCCAGGTCCGAGCAGTACGTC.

This clonotype was seen repeatedly, ten times or more. The chain uses TRBV9 and TRBJ1-1, with D perhaps TRBD1 (5 bases). The CDR3 extends over 13 amino acids. The germline V gene encodes CDR1 SGDLS and CDR2 YYNGEE. Trimming removed 0 bases from V and 3 bases from J, with 6 bases in between. DNA of the CDR3: TGTGCCAGCAGCGTAGGAGGGGACACTGAAGCTTTCTTT. Its protein product is CASSVGGDTEAFF.

This chain links TRBV12-3 or TRBV12-4 with TRBJ2-3; D might be TRBD2 (6 bases). CDR3 length: 13 residues. The germline V and J ends were trimmed by 7 bases and 3 bases, with 11 bases remaining between them. CDR3 sequence (DNA): TGTGCCAGCATCAACGGAGGGACAGATACGCAGTATTTT. Amino acids: CASINGGTDTQYF.

This clonotype was counted at least ten times. The CDR3: CASSLPNQPQHF. The DNA of the CDR3 is TGTGCCAGCAGTTTACCCAATCAGCCCCAGCATTTT. The rearrangement uses TRBV12-3 or TRBV12-4 and TRBJ1-5, with unresolved D. This CDR3 region has 12 residues. V was cut by 2 bases and J by 3 bases, with 2 bases left in between.

This clonotype was found a few times. The V gene is TRBV4-1, the J gene TRBJ1-1, with a weak D call TRBD1 (6 bases). The V end lost 1 base, the J end lost 0 bases, and 15 bases lay between the germline ends. CDR3 size: 17 residues. Germline V gene data show CDR1 as MGHRA and CDR2 as YSYEKL. This CDR3 reads CASSQGRAGALNTEAFF. The DNA for the CDR3 is TGCGCCAGCAGCCAAGGCAGGGCAGGGGCATTGAACACTGAAGCTTTCTTT.

Only a few counts were recorded for this clonotype. The rearrangement uses TRBV10-3 and TRBJ2-5; D gene unclear. The CDR3 is made up of 17 amino acids. CDR1 is ENHRY and CDR2 is SYGVKD in the germline V gene. V lost 10 bases and J 0 bases, leaving 24 bases between the germline ends. CDR3 sequence reads: CATSHYDLFPYQETQYF. In DNA form, the CDR3 reads TGTGCCACCTCGCACTATGACTTGTTCCCTTACCAAGAGACCCAGTACTTC.

This clonotype has ten or more counts. The CDR3: CASSDGSSREQFF. In nucleotides, the CDR3 is TGTGCCAGCAGTGACGGAAGCTCCAGGGAGCAGTTCTTC. The chain combines TRBV6-4 with TRBJ2-1; D is undetermined. This CDR3 is 13 amino acids long. V was cut by 2 bases and J by 10 bases, with 12 bases left in between. The germline V gene encodes CDR1 MRHNA and CDR2 SNTAGT.

This clonotype was observed a handful of times. The chain is built from TRBV20-1 and TRBJ2-1; 14 bases agree with TRBD2. Looked up from germline, CDR1 is DFQATT and CDR2 is SNEGSKA (reference sequence). This CDR3 has 20 residues. Unmatched junction bases numbered 19, after V lost 3 bases and J lost 6 bases. DNA of the CDR3: TGCAGTGCTAGCCGGGCGACTAGCGGGGGGGCCGGTTTTTGGTCCAATGAGCAGTTCTTC. This gives the protein CSASRATSGGAGFWSNEQFF.

This clonotype turned up a few times. CDR3 nucleotides: TGTGCCAGCGGAACGGGAATTGGGACCCAGTACTTC. It codes for CASGTGIGTQYF. The chain recombines TRBV13 with TRBJ2-5; tentatively, D is TRBD2 (5 bases). Trimming took 8 bases from V and 7 from J, leaving 14 bases between them. Germline-derived CDR1 and CDR2 are PRHDT and FYEKMQ (reference sequence). The CDR3 spans 12 residues.

The V gene is TRBV28, the J gene TRBJ2-1; 13 nucleotides align to TRBD2. The germline gives CDR1 MDHEN, CDR2 SYDVKM. The J segment lost 2 bases and the V segment lost 6 bases, leaving 10 bases of the junction unmatched. This CDR3 region has 18 residues. For the CDR3, the DNA is TGTGCCAGCAGCCTGACTAGCGGGGGGCCTAGCCCCTACAATGAGCAGTTCTTC. It is translated as CASSLTSGGPSPYNEQFF.

This chain links TRBV4-1 with TRBJ2-1; TRBD1 is a possible D gene (7 bases). This CDR3 contains 17 residues. CDR1 is MGHRA and CDR2 is YSYEKL in the germline V gene. Trimming left V 0 bases short and J 2 bases short, with 14 bases between. The CDR3 nucleotides read TGCGCCAGCAGCCAAGATTCGGAGGGGGCGACCTACAATGAGCAGTTCTTC. This encodes CASSQDSEGATYNEQFF.

This clonotype was observed a handful of times. CDR3 region: CASSLANPESSYNEQFF. The CDR3 DNA is TGTGCCAGCAGCTTAGCGAACCCAGAGAGCTCCTACAATGAGCAGTTCTTC. This sequence joins TRBV7-8 and TRBJ2-1, with D unresolved. Trimming shortened V by 0 bases and J by 0 bases, and 12 bases separated the two germline ends. The CDR3 contains 17 residues. CDR1 and CDR2 from the germline V gene are SGHVS and FQNEAQ.